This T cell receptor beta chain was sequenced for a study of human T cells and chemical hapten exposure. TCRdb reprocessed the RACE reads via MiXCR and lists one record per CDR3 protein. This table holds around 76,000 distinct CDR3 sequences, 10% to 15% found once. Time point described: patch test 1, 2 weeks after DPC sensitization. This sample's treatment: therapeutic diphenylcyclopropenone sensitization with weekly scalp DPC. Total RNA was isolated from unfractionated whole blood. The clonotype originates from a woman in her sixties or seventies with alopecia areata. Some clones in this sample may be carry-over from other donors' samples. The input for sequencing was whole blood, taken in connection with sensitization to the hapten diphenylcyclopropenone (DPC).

CDR3 residues: CSVAASVDLPSYEQYF. The CDR3 DNA sequence: TGCAGCGTTGCGGCTAGCGTTGACCTCCCTTCATACGAGCAGTACTTC. The rearrangement links TRBV29-1 to TRBJ2-7; tentatively, D is TRBD2 (6 bases). V lost 4 bases, J lost 4 bases, and 23 bases lay in between. Germline V gene sequence: CDR1 SQVTM, CDR2 ANQGSEA. CDR3 size: 16 residues.